The T cell receptor (beta chain) under discussion was sequenced for a study of T cell clonality in common variable immunodeficiency. General study findings and limits: Compared with healthy controls, CVID subjects showed increased TCRbeta clonality, mostly in about a third. Fewer deletions and N-nucleotide insertions were reportedly seen in common variable immunodeficiency TCR beta sequences.

This CDR3 contains 14 residues. Germline CDR1 reads MNHEY; CDR2 reads SVGEGT. CVID and control samples used equivalent genomic DNA input. Clones were read by immunoSEQ multiplex PCR, and TCRdb kept only the in-frame ones, dropping some. Observed in the sample are about 32,000 clones, none of them singletons. About this clone: Its antigen remains unidentified. This may arise from a read error, as a much more abundant clone is one base away. Read data end 3 residues before the CDR3 end; the end is taken from the germline J gene.

The sequenced sample consisted of peripheral blood mononuclear cells. The sequence derives from a person aged 18-70 years in good health. V usage is TRBV6-2 or TRBV6-3 and J usage is TRBJ2-3; 9 nucleotides match TRBD1. The CDR3 spells CASRWDREDQPQYF. The sequenced part of the CDR3 DNA is TGTGCCAGCAGGTGGGACAGGGAGGATCAGCCG.